These 32 T cell receptor beta chains share one sample of origin, sequenced in a study of blood T cell repertoires in COVID-19. The assay was immunoSEQ multiplex PCR, and TCRdb's table has in-frame clones only and misses some. The sample shows 200,000 to 300,000 clones, 80% to 90% of them seen only once. Material for sequencing was peripheral blood. The receptors come from a woman in her fifties or sixties with acute or convalescent COVID-19.

V is TRBV6-2 or TRBV6-3 and J is TRBJ2-1, with D unresolved. Trimming pared 3 bases from V and 0 bases from J, leaving 9 bases between. Per the germline V gene, CDR1 is MNHEY and CDR2 is SVGEGT. The CDR3 has 15 amino acids. The chain's CDR3 is CASSYPRRSYNEQFF. The CDR3 nucleotides read TGTGCCAGCAGTTATCCGCGGCGCTCCTACAATGAGCAGTTCTTC.

The chain couples TRBV5-6 to TRBJ2-7; TRBD2 is a possible D gene (6 bases). The CDR3 spans 14 residues. Germline V gene data show CDR1 as SGHDT and CDR2 as YYEEEE. The V end lost 3 bases, the J end lost 4 bases, and 14 bases lay between the germline ends. The CDR3 nucleotides read TGTGCCAGCAGCTCGGGACTCGCTGAGTACGAGCAGTACTTC. Residues: CASSSGLAEYEQYF. The whole variable domain, remainder taken from reference TRBV5-6 and TRBJ2-7, is DAGVTQSPTHLIKTRGQQVTLRCSPKSGHDTVSWYQQALGQGPQFIFQYYEEEERQRGNFPDRFSGHQFPNYSSELNVNALLLGDSALYLCASSSGLAEYEQYFGPGTRLTVT.

This clone came up many times. This chain links TRBV19 with TRBJ1-2; maybe TRBD1 (6 bases). CDR1 is LNHDA, CDR2 SQIVND, per germline (reference sequence). Trimming removed 3 bases at V and 5 bases at J, with 16 bases between. CDR3 size: 15 residues. The CDR3 loop is CASSIASRTDYGYTF. CDR3 bases: TGTGCCAGTAGTATCGCCTCCCGGACAGATTATGGCTACACCTTC.

The V gene is TRBV24-1, the J gene TRBJ1-2; TRBD1 aligns across 7 bases. Germline values: CDR1 KGHDR, CDR2 SFDVKD. With V trimmed by 4 bases and J by 0 bases, 7 bases remained unmatched. The CDR3 length is 16 residues. CDR3 loop: CATSDGEGAANYGYTF. The CDR3 DNA reads as TGTGCCACCAGTGACGGCGAGGGGGCAGCTAACTATGGCTACACCTTC.

The chain is built from TRBV7-6 and TRBJ2-6; D unresolved. V was clipped by 1 base and J by 0 bases, with 10 bases between them. The CDR3 runs to 17 residues. CDR1 is SGHVS and CDR2 is FNYEAQ in the germline V gene. The chain's CDR3 is CASSLEPGLSGANVLTF. As DNA, the CDR3 is TGTGCCAGCAGCTTAGAACCAGGTCTCTCTGGGGCCAACGTCCTGACTTTC.

The chain couples TRBV5-1 to TRBJ2-2; TRBD2 might be the D (5 bases). CDR3 length: 14 residues. Germline V lookup: CDR1 SGHRS, CDR2 YFSETQ. Between the trimmed V and J ends, which lost 4 bases and 6 bases, there was a span of 13 bases. CDR3 loop: CASSPEVVPGELFF. The DNA of the CDR3 is TGCGCCAGCAGCCCGGAGGTAGTTCCCGGGGAGCTGTTTTTT. The full variable domain, in which reference TRBV5-1 and TRBJ2-2 provide the parts outside the CDR3, is KAGVTQTPRYLIKTRGQQVTLSCSPISGHRSVSWYQQTPGQGLQFLFEYFSETQRNKGNFPGRFSGRQFSNSRSEMNVSTLELGDSALYLCASSPEVVPGELFFGEGSRLTVL.

V gene TRBV6-4 combines with J gene TRBJ2-3, with D possibly TRBD2 on 5 matching bases. Germline CDR1 reads MRHNA; CDR2 reads SNTAGT. The V and J ends lost 1 base and 1 base respectively, with 6 bases between them. The CDR3 length is 14 residues. For the CDR3, the DNA is TGTGCCAGCAGTGACTACGGGGGCACAGATACGCAGTATTTT. Its translation: CASSDYGGTDTQYF.

J is TRBJ2-7 and V is TRBV4-1, with a tentative D call TRBD2 (5 bases). The V gene's germline CDR1 is MGHRA and CDR2 YSYEKL. V gave up 3 bases and J gave up 2 bases, with 14 bases separating them. This CDR3 has 15 residues. The CDR3 DNA reads TGCGCCAGCAGCCATGACACCGGGAACCCCTACGAGCAGTACTTC. Residues: CASSHDTGNPYEQYF.

This sequence joins TRBV29-1 and TRBJ1-2, with 9 bases matching TRBD1. Germline CDR1 reads SQVTM; CDR2 reads ANQGSEA. This CDR3 region has 15 residues. Trimming removed 6 bases from V and 4 bases from J; junction bases left unmatched: 12. DNA for the CDR3: TGCAGCGTGCAAAACCGTGACAGGGGGATCTATGGCTACACCTTC. It is translated as CSVQNRDRGIYGYTF.

This clone showed up just once. The chain is built from TRBV30 and TRBJ2-2; 7 bases are shared with TRBD1. With V trimmed by 0 bases and J by 4 bases, 8 bases remained unmatched. Germline-derived CDR1 and CDR2 are GTSNPN and SVGIG (reference sequence). The CDR3 spans 16 residues. The CDR3 loop reads CAWSVRGPRATGELFF. CDR3 DNA: TGTGCCTGGAGTGTAAGGGGGCCACGGGCCACCGGGGAGCTGTTTTTT.

V is TRBV27 and J is TRBJ2-7; D is undetermined. Per germline, CDR1 MNHEY and CDR2 SMNVEV (reference sequence). The length of the CDR3 is 14 residues. Trimming removed 5 bases at V and 1 base at J, with 12 bases between. This CDR3 reads CASSRQEESYEQYF. In DNA form, the CDR3 reads TGTGCCAGCAGTCGTCAGGAAGAATCCTACGAGCAGTACTTC.

In this sample, this clone turned up once. The chain joins TRBV25-1 to TRBJ2-5; 7 bases are a match to TRBD1. The germline V gene has CDR1 MGHDK and CDR2 SYGVNS. Germline trimming cut 4 bases from V and 1 base from J; bases unmatched to any gene: 9. The CDR3 runs 16 residues. The CDR3 sequence: CASSAYRQGGQETQYF. The DNA for the CDR3 is TGTGCCAGCAGTGCCTACCGACAGGGTGGCCAAGAGACCCAGTACTTC.

The count of this clone is one. The V gene is TRBV15, the J gene TRBJ2-1, with TRBD1 matching over 8 bases. This CDR3 comprises 17 residues. The germline V gene has CDR1 LNHNV and CDR2 YYDKDF (reference sequence). The trim removed 0 bases at V and 2 bases at J, leaving 6 bases unmatched. CDR3 nucleotide sequence: TGTGCCACCAGCAGAGAGGCCCAGGGGGCTCCCTACAATGAGCAGTTCTTC. Protein: CATSREAQGAPYNEQFF.

This chain uses TRBV7-9 with TRBJ2-5; 7 bases map to TRBD1. The CDR3 runs 15 residues. The germline V gene encodes CDR1 SEHNR and CDR2 FQNEAQ (reference sequence). V gave up 4 bases and J gave up 0 bases; unmatched junction bases: 5. In nucleotides, the CDR3 is TGTGCCAGCAGCTCGGGACAGTCCAACCAAGAGACCCAGTACTTC. This sequence encodes CASSSGQSNQETQYF.

This clone has more than one count but fewer than ten. The chain employs TRBV5-1 and TRBJ1-6; D is possibly TRBD1 (6 bases). Germline CDR1 SGHRS, CDR2 YFSETQ. This CDR3 contains 13 residues. The V end lost 6 bases, the J end lost 8 bases, and 12 bases lay between the germline ends. The CDR3 DNA follows: TGCGCCAGCAACCTGGACAGTTATTCACCCCTCCACTTT. Its protein product is CASNLDSYSPLHF.

This clone turned up a few times. The CDR3 DNA is TGTGCCAGCCTTCAGTCCTATAATTCACCCCTCCACTTT. It encodes CASLQSYNSPLHF. This sequence joins TRBV2 and TRBJ1-6; D is unresolved. V lost 8 bases and J lost 1, with 6 bases in between. Germline loops: CDR1 SNHLY, CDR2 FYNNEI. The length of the CDR3 is 13 residues.

The chain recombines TRBV29-1 with TRBJ2-1; tentative D call: TRBD2 (5 bases). The CDR3 contains 12 residues. The germline V gene has CDR1 SQVTM and CDR2 ANQGSEA. The V and J ends lost 7 bases and 8 bases respectively, with 15 bases between them. CDR3 nucleotides: TGCAGCGGCGGGCTTGGAGGAGATGAGCAGTTCTTC. Translated: CSGGLGGDEQFF.

The chain has TRBV6-5 and TRBJ2-7; D remains ambiguous. Germline values: CDR1 MNHEY, CDR2 SVGAGI. The CDR3 runs to 12 residues. V lost 6 bases and J lost 7, with 13 bases in between. In DNA form, the CDR3 reads TGTGCCAGCAGACCCCACTTGTCAGAGCAGTACTTC. Translating gives CASRPHLSEQYF.

The chain joins TRBV19 to TRBJ1-5, with 7 positions matching TRBD1. This CDR3 is built from 15 residues. V dropped 9 bases and J dropped 1; count of bases not matched to a gene: 9. CDR1 is LNHDA, CDR2 SQIVND, per germline (reference sequence). The chain's CDR3 is CASRQGGLSNQPQHF. CDR3 bases: TGTGCCAGCAGACAGGGAGGACTGAGCAATCAGCCCCAGCATTTT.

This chain links TRBV5-6 with TRBJ2-3; 8 nucleotides align to TRBD2. V trimming: 2 bases; J trimming: 0 bases; junction bases outside the gene matches: 2. The CDR3 runs 15 residues. Looked up from germline, CDR1 is SGHDT and CDR2 is YYEEEE. The CDR3 region is CASSLQRESTDTQYF. The DNA for the CDR3 is TGTGCCAGCAGCTTACAGCGGGAGAGCACAGATACGCAGTATTTT.

The chain joins TRBV6-4 to TRBJ1-5; possible D gene TRBD1, 6 bases. Germline V lookup: CDR1 MRHNA, CDR2 SNTAGT. The CDR3 covers 16 residues. The germline V and J ends were trimmed by 4 bases and 5 bases, with 18 bases remaining between them. CDR3 protein: CASSGHTYREDQPQHF. CDR3 bases: TGTGCCAGCAGTGGGCATACCTACAGGGAAGATCAGCCCCAGCATTTT.

The chain has TRBV7-6 and TRBJ1-6, with D perhaps TRBD1 (6 bases). Between the trimmed V and J ends, which lost 4 bases and 10 bases, there was a span of 14 bases. CDR1 and CDR2 (germline): SGHVS, FNYEAQ. This CDR3 spans 14 amino acids. The CDR3 loop is CASSSYGQTSPLHF. Written as DNA, the CDR3 is TGTGCCAGCAGCTCATACGGACAGACCTCACCCCTCCACTTT.

The rearrangement uses TRBV5-1 and TRBJ2-7; D possibly corresponds to TRBD1 (6 bases). The germline V gene encodes CDR1 SGHRS and CDR2 YFSETQ. The V end lost 7 bases, the J end lost 3 bases, and 17 bases lay between the germline ends. CDR3 length: 14 amino acids. CDR3 amino acids: CASATSWTDYEQYF. Here the CDR3 DNA reads TGCGCCAGCGCTACATCCTGGACAGACTACGAGCAGTACTTC. The entire variable domain, with the rest obtained from reference TRBV5-1 and TRBJ2-7, is as follows: KAGVTQTPRYLIKTRGQQVTLSCSPISGHRSVSWYQQTPGQGLQFLFEYFSETQRNKGNFPGRFSGRQFSNSRSEMNVSTLELGDSALYLCASATSWTDYEQYFGPGTRLTVT.

This chain joins TRBV27 and TRBJ2-1; 11 positions agree with TRBD2. V shed 3 bases and J 10 bases; nucleotides not matched to a gene: 11. The CDR3 has 16 amino acids. Germline V gene lookup returns CDR1 MNHEY and CDR2 SMNVEV (reference sequence). The CDR3 nucleotides read TGTGCCAGCAGTTTTCATCTACTAGCGGGAGAAGACGAGCAGTTCTTC. Residues: CASSFHLLAGEDEQFF.

On this clone: A read error may account for a junction end that differs from germline. The CDR3 DNA follows: TGTACCAGCTCACCGCGTACGGGACTAGCGGTCCACGAGCAGTACTTC. As protein: CTSSPRTGLAVHEQYF. The chain has TRBV18 and TRBJ2-7; the match to TRBD2 covers 11 bases. The CDR3 spans 16 residues. Germline V gene lookup returns CDR1 KGHSH and CDR2 LQKENI.

This chain connects TRBV24-1 to TRBJ1-5, with D maybe TRBD1 (6 bases). This CDR3 is 13 amino acids long. The V gene lost 1 base and the J gene lost 12 bases, with 12 bases spanning the gap. Germline CDR1 reads KGHDR; CDR2 reads SFDVKD. The CDR3 nucleotides read TGTGCCACCAGTGATTTCGATTGGGACATCCAGCATTTT. Translation gives CATSDFDWDIQHF.

Only one count was recorded for this clone. The J gene is TRBJ2-1, the V gene TRBV9; D remains unclear. The ends were cut back, 0 bases at V and 0 bases at J, with 7 bases in the middle. The CDR3 loop spans 15 amino acids. Germline CDR1 is SGDLS and CDR2 is YYNGEE. CDR3 protein: CASSVAVNSYNEQFF. The CDR3 DNA follows: TGTGCCAGCAGCGTAGCCGTAAACTCCTACAATGAGCAGTTCTTC.

The chain recombines TRBV6-7 with TRBJ1-2; 8 nucleotides align to TRBD1. TRBV6-7 is an open reading frame whose function is uncertain. The junction had 11 bases not matched to a gene; V was cut back by 4 bases and J by 7 bases. The CDR3 totals 15 residues. CDR3: CASSSMYDRGAGYTF. CDR3 sequence (DNA): TGTGCCAGCAGTTCAATGTACGACAGGGGCGCTGGCTACACCTTC.

The gene calls are TRBV29-1 and TRBJ1-2; no reliable D call. V was shortened by 5 bases and J by 7 bases, with 14 bases between the two germline ends. This CDR3 region has 12 residues. In germline, CDR1 is SQVTM, CDR2 ANQGSEA. The CDR3 region is CSVSRRVSGYTF. In DNA, the CDR3 is TGCAGCGTTTCGCGGAGGGTGAGTGGCTACACCTTC.

The chain has TRBV15 and TRBJ1-2; 7 bases line up with TRBD1. V was pared by 4 bases and J by 8 bases, with 7 bases of the junction left unmatched. CDR1 is LNHNV and CDR2 is YYDKDF in the germline V gene (reference sequence). This CDR3 spans 13 amino acids. The CDR3 DNA reads as TGTGCCACCAGCATGGACAGGAATGGAGGCTACACCTTC. Protein sequence: CATSMDRNGGYTF.

This clone was recorded once. The gene calls are TRBV12-3 or TRBV12-4 and TRBJ1-2; D unclear. The ends were cut back, 2 bases at V and 10 bases at J, with 14 bases in the middle. This CDR3 is built from 13 residues. CDR3 loop: CASSLNPQAFYTF. CDR3 bases: TGTGCCAGCAGTTTAAACCCCCAGGCCTTCTACACCTTC.

The V gene is TRBV5-4, the J gene TRBJ2-3; no reliable D call. V was cut by 4 bases and J by 0 bases, with 9 bases left in between. The CDR3 has 14 residues. The germline CDR1 and CDR2 sequences are SGHNT and YYREEE (reference sequence). DNA of the CDR3: TGTGCCAGCAGCCACAGTGCTAGCACAGATACGCAGTATTTT. The encoded protein is CASSHSASTDTQYF.